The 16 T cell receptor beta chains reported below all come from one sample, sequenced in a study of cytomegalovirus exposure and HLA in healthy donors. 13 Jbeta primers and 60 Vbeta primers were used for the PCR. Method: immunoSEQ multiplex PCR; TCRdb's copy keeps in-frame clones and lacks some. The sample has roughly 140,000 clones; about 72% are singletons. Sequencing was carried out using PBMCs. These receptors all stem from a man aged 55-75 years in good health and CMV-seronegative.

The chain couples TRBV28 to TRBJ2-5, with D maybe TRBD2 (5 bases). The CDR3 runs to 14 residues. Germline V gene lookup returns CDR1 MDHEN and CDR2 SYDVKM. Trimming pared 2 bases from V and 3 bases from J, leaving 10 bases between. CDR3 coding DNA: TGTGCCAGCAGTTTAATGGCGGGTGAAGAGACCCAGTACTTC. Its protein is CASSLMAGEETQYF.

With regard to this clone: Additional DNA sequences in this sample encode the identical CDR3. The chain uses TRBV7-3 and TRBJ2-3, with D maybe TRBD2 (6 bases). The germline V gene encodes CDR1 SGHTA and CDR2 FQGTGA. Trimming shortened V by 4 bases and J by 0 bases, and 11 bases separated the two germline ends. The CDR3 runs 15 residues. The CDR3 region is CASSSLAVSTDTQYF. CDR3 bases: TGTGCCAGCAGCTCTTTAGCGGTTAGCACAGATACGCAGTATTTT.

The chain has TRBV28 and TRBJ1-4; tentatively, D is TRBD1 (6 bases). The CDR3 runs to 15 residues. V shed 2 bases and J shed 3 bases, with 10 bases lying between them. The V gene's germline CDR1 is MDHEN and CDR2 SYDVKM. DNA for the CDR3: TGTGCCAGCAGTTTAGGGGGGGCTGCTAATGAAAAACTGTTTTTT. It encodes CASSLGGAANEKLFF.

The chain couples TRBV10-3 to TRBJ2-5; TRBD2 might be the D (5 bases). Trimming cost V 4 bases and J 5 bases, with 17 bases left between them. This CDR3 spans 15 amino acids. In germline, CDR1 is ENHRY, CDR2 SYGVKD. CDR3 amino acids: CAISVGRAPGETQYF. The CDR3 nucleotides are TGTGCCATCAGTGTAGGACGAGCTCCGGGGGAGACCCAGTACTTC.

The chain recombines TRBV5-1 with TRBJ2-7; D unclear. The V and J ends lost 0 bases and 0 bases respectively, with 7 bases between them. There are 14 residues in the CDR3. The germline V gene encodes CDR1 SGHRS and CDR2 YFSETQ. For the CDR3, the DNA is TGCGCCAGCAGCTTGGAGACTGACTCCTACGAGCAGTACTTC. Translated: CASSLETDSYEQYF.

CDR3 protein: CASSSGSADTQYF. Here the CDR3 DNA reads TGTGCCAGCAGTAGCGGGAGCGCGGATACGCAGTATTTT. The rearrangement uses TRBV27 and TRBJ2-3, with TRBD2 identical over 8 bases. Germline V CDR1 and CDR2: MNHEY, SMNVEV (reference sequence). The CDR3 is made up of 13 amino acids. V shed 5 bases and J 6 bases; nucleotides not matched to a gene: 4.

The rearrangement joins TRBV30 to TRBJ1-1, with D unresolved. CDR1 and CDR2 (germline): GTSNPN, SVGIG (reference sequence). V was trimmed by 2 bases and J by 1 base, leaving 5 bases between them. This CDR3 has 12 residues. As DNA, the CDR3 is TGTGCCTGGAGTCTACGGAACACTGAAGCTTTCTTT. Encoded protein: CAWSLRNTEAFF.

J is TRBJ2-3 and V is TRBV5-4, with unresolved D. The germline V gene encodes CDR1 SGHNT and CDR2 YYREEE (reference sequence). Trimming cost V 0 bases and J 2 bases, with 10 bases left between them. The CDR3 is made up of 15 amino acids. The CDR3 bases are TGTGCCAGCAGCTTGGACAGCTCTTCCACAGATACGCAGTATTTT. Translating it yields CASSLDSSSTDTQYF.

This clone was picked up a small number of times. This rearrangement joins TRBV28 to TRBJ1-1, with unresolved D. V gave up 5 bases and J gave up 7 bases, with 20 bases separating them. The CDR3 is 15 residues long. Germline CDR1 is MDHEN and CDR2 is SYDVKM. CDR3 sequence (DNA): TGTGCCAGCAGTACTCGGACCGTCCTACGGGGTGAAGCTTTCTTT. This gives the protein CASSTRTVLRGEAFF. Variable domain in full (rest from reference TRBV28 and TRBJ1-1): DVKVTQSSRYLVKRTGEKVFLECVQDMDHENMFWYRQDPGLGLRLIYFSYDVKMKEKGDIPEGYSVSREKKERFSLILESASTNQTSMYLCASSTRTVLRGEAFFGQGTRLTVV.

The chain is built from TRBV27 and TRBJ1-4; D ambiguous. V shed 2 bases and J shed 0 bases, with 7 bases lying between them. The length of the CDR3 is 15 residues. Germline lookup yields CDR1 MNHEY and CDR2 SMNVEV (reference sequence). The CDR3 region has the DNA TGTGCCAGCAGTTTACAGGTGGCAACTAATGAAAAACTGTTTTTT. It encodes CASSLQVATNEKLFF.

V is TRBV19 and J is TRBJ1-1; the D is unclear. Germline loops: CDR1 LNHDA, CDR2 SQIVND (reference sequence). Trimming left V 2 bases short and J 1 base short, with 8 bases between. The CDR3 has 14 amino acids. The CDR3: CASSIRGGNTEAFF. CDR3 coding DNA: TGTGCCAGTAGTATACGGGGTGGGAACACTGAAGCTTTCTTT.

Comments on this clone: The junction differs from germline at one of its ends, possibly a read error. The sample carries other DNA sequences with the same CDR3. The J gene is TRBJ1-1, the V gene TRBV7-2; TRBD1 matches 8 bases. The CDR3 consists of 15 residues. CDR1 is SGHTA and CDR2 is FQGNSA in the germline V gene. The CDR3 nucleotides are TGCGCCAGCAGCCCGCGGACAGGGCTCAACACTGAAGCTTTCTTT. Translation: CASSPRTGLNTEAFF.

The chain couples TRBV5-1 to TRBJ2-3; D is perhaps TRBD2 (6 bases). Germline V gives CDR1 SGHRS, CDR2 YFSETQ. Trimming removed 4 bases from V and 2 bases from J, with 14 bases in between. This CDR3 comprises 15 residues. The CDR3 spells CASSLTSRPTDTQYF. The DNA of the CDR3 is TGCGCCAGCAGCCTTACTAGCAGACCCACAGATACGCAGTATTTT. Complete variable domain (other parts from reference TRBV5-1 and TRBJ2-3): KAGVTQTPRYLIKTRGQQVTLSCSPISGHRSVSWYQQTPGQGLQFLFEYFSETQRNKGNFPGRFSGRQFSNSRSEMNVSTLELGDSALYLCASSLTSRPTDTQYFGPGTRLTVL.

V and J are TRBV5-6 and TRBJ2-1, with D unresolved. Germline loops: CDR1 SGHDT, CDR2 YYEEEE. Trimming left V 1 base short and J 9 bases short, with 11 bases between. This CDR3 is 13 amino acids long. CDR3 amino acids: CASSLPPSGEQFF. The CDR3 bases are TGTGCCAGCAGCTTGCCCCCGAGTGGTGAGCAGTTCTTC.

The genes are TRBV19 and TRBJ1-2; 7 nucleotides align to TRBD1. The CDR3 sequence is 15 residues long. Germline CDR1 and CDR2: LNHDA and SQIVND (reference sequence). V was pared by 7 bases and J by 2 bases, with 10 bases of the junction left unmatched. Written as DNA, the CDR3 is TGTGCCAGTATCACACAGGGACAGCGAAACTATGGCTACACCTTC. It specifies CASITQGQRNYGYTF.

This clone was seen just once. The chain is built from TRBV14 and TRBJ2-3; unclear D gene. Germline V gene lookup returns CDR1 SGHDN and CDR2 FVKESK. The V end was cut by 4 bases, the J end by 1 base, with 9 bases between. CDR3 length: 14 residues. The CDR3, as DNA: TGTGCCAGCAGCCCCTTTGGAGGCACAGATACGCAGTATTTT. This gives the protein CASSPFGGTDTQYF.